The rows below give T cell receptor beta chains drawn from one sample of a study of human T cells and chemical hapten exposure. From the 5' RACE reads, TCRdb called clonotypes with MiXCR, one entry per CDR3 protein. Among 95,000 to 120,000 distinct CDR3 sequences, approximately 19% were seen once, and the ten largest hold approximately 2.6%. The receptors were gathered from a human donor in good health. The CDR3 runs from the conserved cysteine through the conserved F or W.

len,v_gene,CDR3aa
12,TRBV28,CASSLNPGNRFF
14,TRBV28,CASSLQGSGNTIYF
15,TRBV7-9,CASSLNEGNSYEQYF
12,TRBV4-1,CASGISRGLAFF
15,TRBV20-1,CSASLAGSIGQPQHF
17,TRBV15,CATSAQGAGSGANVLTF
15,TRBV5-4,CASSSTSGYQETQYF
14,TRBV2,CASSLAPSSYEQYF
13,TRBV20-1,CSADPRTSDTQYF
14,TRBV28,CASSFAGAGTEAFF
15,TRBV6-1,CASTSGRGSNQPQHF
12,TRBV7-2,CASSSYYNEQFF
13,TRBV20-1,CSASKGRESPLHF
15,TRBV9,CASSVDGTSSYEQYF
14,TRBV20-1,CSARAAASNQPQHF
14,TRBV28,CASREADFNEKLFF
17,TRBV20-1,CSARDSASAKVADTQYF
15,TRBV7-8,CASSFRTVLYNEQFF
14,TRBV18,CASSATGSEETQYF
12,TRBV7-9,CASSPQGDTQYF
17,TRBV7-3,CASSFGSGPRGRDTQYF
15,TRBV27,CASSFHRGRTYEQYF
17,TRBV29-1,CSVEIGLGTSGKDTQYF
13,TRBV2,CASSQTGNTEAFF
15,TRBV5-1,CASSLELATPNEQFF
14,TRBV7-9,CASSSRSGNTEAFF
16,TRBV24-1,CATSDSGPRAKNIQYF
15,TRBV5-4,CASSLGAKANYGYTF
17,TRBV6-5,CASSTNGVLGAETEAFF